The entry below describes one T cell receptor beta chain. Antigen specificity is unknown. TCRdb re-called the reads with MiXCR, one entry per CDR3 protein. Of about 920,000 distinct CDR3 sequences in the sample, less than 40% were seen once. The data were taken from a study of T cell repertoires in cytomegalovirus infection. This CDR3 is 17 amino acids long. V lost 10 bases, J lost 5 bases, and 29 bases lay in between. The TCR comes from a human donor in good health (CMV status not recorded). Some clones in this sample may be carry-over from other donors' samples. Sequenced material: cultured CD8+ T cells from PBMCs, taken from culture after CMV antigen stimulation. The chain uses TRBV12-3 or TRBV12-4 and TRBJ1-1; D gene ambiguous. CDR3 bases: TGTGCCATCGGGCCGAACGGCCCTTCGCTCGTGGGGACTGAAGCTTTCTTT. This gives the protein CAIGPNGPSLVGTEAFF.